Shown below are 32 T cell receptor beta chains from a single sample sequenced in a study of cytomegalovirus exposure and HLA in healthy donors (dated by TCRdb to 2017 to 2019). Preparation of the library involved the immunoSEQ multiplex PCR assay. For the multiplex PCR, a mixture combining 60 forward primers for TCR Vbeta segments and 13 reverse primers for TCR Jbeta segments was used. Sourced from immuneACCESS, this table was stored by TCRdb with only in-frame sequences that have V and J called. A share of the clones is absent; for the studies checked, an unresolved V gene accounts for under half, and the remainder has no known explanation. The sample records about 98,000 clones, approximately 64% of which are singletons. The ten largest clones represent around 4.8% of the sample. Sequences were obtained from PBMCs. Receptors originate from a human donor in good health.

The V and J genes are TRBV19 and TRBJ1-4; perhaps TRBD1 as D (6 bases). Germline CDR1 and CDR2: LNHDA and SQIVND (reference sequence). The CDR3 covers 14 residues. V lost 4 bases and J lost 0, with 6 bases in between. This CDR3 reads CASSTGATNEKLFF. The CDR3 DNA sequence: TGTGCCAGTAGTACAGGGGCAACTAATGAAAAACTGTTTTTT.

There are a few counts of this clone. The chain couples TRBV6-5 to TRBJ1-4; D is ambiguous. There are 13 residues in the CDR3. V lost 4 bases to trimming and J lost 6 bases, with 9 bases between them. Per the germline V gene, CDR1 is MNHEY and CDR2 is SVGAGI. The CDR3 sequence: CASSLRNHEKLFF. The CDR3 coding sequence is TGTGCCAGCAGTTTGCGTAACCATGAAAAACTGTTTTTT.

This chain links TRBV4-2 with TRBJ2-5; 13 bases are shared with TRBD2. The CDR3 is 17 amino acids. CDR1 is LGHNA, CDR2 YNFKEQ, per germline. Germline trimming cut 3 bases from V and 5 bases from J; bases unmatched to any gene: 9. Here the CDR3 reads CASSHRTSGSRRETQYF. The CDR3 bases are TGTGCCAGCAGCCACCGGACTAGCGGGAGCCGTCGTGAGACCCAGTACTTC.

This clone was detected a few times. The rearrangement uses TRBV2 and TRBJ1-1, with no clear D. The CDR3 covers 12 residues. The V end lost 8 bases, the J end lost 1 base, and 8 bases lay between the germline ends. CDR1 SNHLY and CDR2 FYNNEI come from the germline V gene. The CDR3 here is CASGRENTEAFF. The DNA of the CDR3 is TGTGCCAGCGGGAGGGAGAACACTGAAGCTTTCTTT.

The rearrangement links TRBV29-1 to TRBJ2-3, with 9 nucleotides matching TRBD2. The V gene end was trimmed by 4 bases and the J gene end by 3 bases; junction bases not matched to a gene: 11. The germline CDR1 and CDR2 sequences are SQVTM and ANQGSEA. CDR3 length: 16 amino acids. The CDR3 DNA is TGCAGCGTTGGAGGCCCTAGCGGGATTTGGACAGATACGCAGTATTTT. Protein sequence: CSVGGPSGIWTDTQYF.

This clone has just a few counts. V usage is TRBV6-5 and J usage is TRBJ2-7, with TRBD2 identical over 9 bases. Germline CDR1 and CDR2: MNHEY and SVGAGI. With 10 bases clipped from V and 3 bases from J, the junction kept 13 bases outside the gene matches. This CDR3 comprises 15 residues. The CDR3 spells CATRRGAGGDYEQYF. CDR3 DNA sequence: TGTGCCACCCGAAGAGGTGCGGGAGGGGACTACGAGCAGTACTTC.

This chain uses TRBV4-2 with TRBJ1-4; D is ambiguous. Trimming cost V 1 base and J 7 bases, with 7 bases left between them. The length of the CDR3 is 13 residues. Germline V gene sequence: CDR1 LGHNA, CDR2 YNFKEQ. The CDR3 loop is CASSQADSEKLFF. The CDR3 DNA reads as TGTGCCAGCAGCCAAGCCGATAGTGAAAAACTGTTTTTT.

V usage is TRBV11-2 and J usage is TRBJ1-6; D may be TRBD1 (6 bases). This CDR3 has 14 residues. Between the trimmed V and J ends, which lost 5 bases and 4 bases, there was a span of 9 bases. Germline CDR1 is SGHAT and CDR2 is FQNNGV. The CDR3 here is CASSRQVYNSPLHF. CDR3 bases: TGTGCCAGCAGCCGACAGGTGTATAATTCACCCCTCCACTTT.

This clone was observed a handful of times. Additional DNA sequences in this sample encode the identical CDR3. The chain has TRBV5-1 and TRBJ2-1, with 10 bases identical to TRBD2. The CDR3 length is 16 residues. Per germline, CDR1 SGHRS and CDR2 YFSETQ. V was pared by 0 bases and J by 4 bases, with 4 bases of the junction left unmatched. CDR3 protein: CASSLEVAGGYNEQFF. The CDR3 coding sequence is TGCGCCAGCAGCTTGGAGGTAGCGGGAGGATACAATGAGCAGTTCTTC.

The V call is TRBV5-5, the J call TRBJ2-3; 9 nucleotides match TRBD1. V was pared by 4 bases and J by 4 bases, with 4 bases of the junction left unmatched. The CDR3 consists of 14 residues. Germline V gene sequence: CDR1 SGHKS, CDR2 YYEKEE (reference sequence). CDR3 loop: CASSRTGAPDTQYF. In nucleotides, the CDR3 is TGTGCCAGCAGCCGGACAGGGGCCCCAGATACGCAGTATTTT.

The DNA for the CDR3 is TGTGCCAGCAGCTCACGGGACAGGGGAGCCTCCGGGGAGCTGTTTTTT. Its protein is CASSSRDRGASGELFF. This chain joins TRBV7-6 and TRBJ2-2, with TRBD1 matching 10 bases. This CDR3 spans 16 amino acids. V trimming: 4 bases; J trimming: 6 bases; junction bases outside the gene matches: 8. Germline V gene data show CDR1 as SGHVS and CDR2 as FNYEAQ. The variable domain in full, with the rest retrieved from reference TRBV7-6 and TRBJ2-2, is GAGVSQSPRYKVTKRGQDVALRCDPISGHVSLYWYRQALGQGPEFLTYFNYEAQQDKSGLPNDRFSAERPEGSISTLTIQRTEQRDSAMYRCASSSRDRGASGELFFGEGSRLTVL.

V and J are TRBV4-2 and TRBJ2-7; unclear D gene. CDR1 and CDR2 from the germline V gene are LGHNA and YNFKEQ. The CDR3 runs 15 residues. Trimming took 1 base from V and 4 from J, leaving 14 bases between them. The CDR3 loop is CASSQGLFGAYEQYF. The CDR3 DNA reads TGTGCCAGCAGCCAAGGGTTGTTTGGAGCATACGAGCAGTACTTC.

V is TRBV10-3 and J is TRBJ2-7; D is undetermined. CDR3 length equals 15 residues. Germline assignment: CDR1 ENHRY and CDR2 SYGVKD. Between the trimmed V and J ends, which lost 3 bases and 0 bases, there was a span of 12 bases. The CDR3 loop reads CAISDPTPTSYEQYF. DNA for the CDR3: TGTGCCATCAGTGACCCGACTCCAACCTCCTACGAGCAGTACTTC.

This clone was seen a handful of times. J is TRBJ2-1 and V is TRBV7-9, with D possibly matching TRBD2 (5 bases). Trimming stripped 2 bases from V and 8 bases from J, with 16 bases between. Germline V gives CDR1 SEHNR, CDR2 FQNEAQ (reference sequence). This CDR3 comprises 15 residues. CDR3 protein: CASSLIVGSSDEQFF. Here the CDR3 DNA reads TGTGCCAGCAGCTTAATCGTTGGGAGTAGCGATGAGCAGTTCTTC.

This sequence joins TRBV7-9 and TRBJ2-7, with 7 nucleotides matching TRBD2. This CDR3 is 17 amino acids long. CDR1 is SEHNR, CDR2 FQNEAQ, per germline (reference sequence). V shed 1 base and J 4 bases; nucleotides not matched to a gene: 13. The CDR3 DNA is TGTGCCAGCAGCTTAGGAATGGTGCAGGGAGGGTCGTACGAGCAGTACTTC. As protein: CASSLGMVQGGSYEQYF.

The chain employs TRBV11-1 and TRBJ1-2; D unclear. CDR1 and CDR2 (germline): SGHAT, FQDESV (reference sequence). This CDR3 region has 13 residues. The ends were cut back, 4 bases at V and 5 bases at J, with 11 bases in the middle. For the CDR3, the DNA is TGTGCCAGCAGCTCAGGACTGTGGTATGGCTACACCTTC. Protein product: CASSSGLWYGYTF. The full variable domain, in which reference TRBV11-1 and TRBJ1-2 provide the parts outside the CDR3, is EAEVAQSPRYKITEKSQAVAFWCDPISGHATLYWYRQILGQGPELLVQFQDESVVDDSQLPKDRFSAERLKGVDSTLKIQPAELGDSAMYLCASSSGLWYGYTFGSGTRLTVV.

The chain couples TRBV5-4 to TRBJ2-3; D is perhaps TRBD1 (6 bases). Trimming took 0 bases from V and 5 from J, leaving 10 bases between them. Germline-derived CDR1 and CDR2 are SGHNT and YYREEE (reference sequence). This CDR3 region has 14 residues. The DNA of the CDR3 is TGTGCCAGCAGCTTGGGGACACAGGGAGATACGCAGTATTTT. It yields the protein CASSLGTQGDTQYF.

This clone was counted between two and nine times. V gene TRBV21-1 combines with J gene TRBJ2-5; TRBD1, the D gene given by the table, was not confirmed from the DNA. TRBV21-1 is a listed pseudogene. The CDR3 has 14 residues. In nucleotides, the CDR3 is TGTGCCAGCAGAACTGGACAGATCCAAGAGACCCAGTACTTC. Amino acid sequence: CASRTGQIQETQYF.

This clone has a handful of counts. DNA of the CDR3: TGTGCCAGCAGGAGCTTCGGTTCACCCCTCCACTTT. Translated, it gives CASRSFGSPLHF. This chain uses TRBV6-5 with TRBJ1-6; D gene uncertain. Per germline, CDR1 MNHEY and CDR2 SVGAGI. This CDR3 comprises 12 residues. The V end lost 6 bases, the J end lost 9 bases, and 9 bases lay between the germline ends.

The CDR3 sequence: CASSRGFATNEKLFF. Here the CDR3 DNA reads TGTGCCAGCAGCCGCGGATTCGCAACTAATGAAAAACTGTTTTTT. The chain employs TRBV7-6 and TRBJ1-4; D not resolved. The CDR3 extends over 15 amino acids. Looked up from germline, CDR1 is SGHVS and CDR2 is FNYEAQ. V lost 5 bases and J 0 bases, leaving 10 bases between the germline ends.

The gene calls are TRBV11-2 and TRBJ2-7; TRBD1 aligns across 7 bases. Germline V lookup: CDR1 SGHAT, CDR2 FQNNGV. V gave up 5 bases and J gave up 1 base; unmatched junction bases: 8. This CDR3 region has 15 residues. The CDR3 DNA sequence: TGTGCCAGCAGCCCCGACAGGGATAAATCCTACGAGCAGTACTTC. Its protein product is CASSPDRDKSYEQYF.

This chain joins TRBV28 and TRBJ2-7, with D tentatively TRBD2 (6 bases). Germline-derived CDR1 and CDR2 are MDHEN and SYDVKM. The length of the CDR3 is 14 residues. Trimming took 5 bases from V and 2 from J, leaving 13 bases between them. DNA of the CDR3: TGTGCCAGCAGTCCCCTTAGGAGGGCCTACGAGCAGTACTTC. This encodes CASSPLRRAYEQYF.

This rearrangement joins TRBV2 to TRBJ2-7; the match to TRBD2 covers 12 bases. This CDR3 has 15 residues. Germline V CDR1 and CDR2: SNHLY, FYNNEI. Trimming removed 7 bases from V and 5 bases from J; junction bases left unmatched: 9. The CDR3 DNA reads as TGTGCCAGCAATCTGCTAGCGGGAGGGCCCGACGAGCAGTACTTC. It codes for CASNLLAGGPDEQYF.

The rearrangement uses TRBV6-1 and TRBJ1-1; D gene ambiguous. From germline, CDR1 is MNHNS and CDR2 SASEGT. This CDR3 is 15 amino acids long. CDR3 loop: CFQAEDGIRGTEAFF. The CDR3 bases are TGTTTTCAAGCAGAAGACGGCATACGAGGCACTGAAGCTTTCTTT.

The V gene is TRBV29-1, the J gene TRBJ1-1; 9 bases align to TRBD1. J lost 6 bases, V lost 4 bases, and 3 bases had no gene match. Germline CDR1 reads SQVTM; CDR2 reads ANQGSEA. The CDR3 consists of 12 residues. This chain's CDR3 is CSVGQGGSEAFF. CDR3 coding DNA: TGCAGCGTTGGACAGGGGGGGTCTGAAGCTTTCTTT.

This clone was seen a few times. CDR3: CASSLTVNRVDSPLHF. For the CDR3, the DNA is TGTGCCAGCAGCTTGACCGTCAACAGGGTGGATTCACCCCTCCACTTT. The chain links TRBV5-6 to TRBJ1-6; D possibly corresponds to TRBD1 (6 bases). Germline-derived CDR1 and CDR2 are SGHDT and YYEEEE. Trimming took 1 base from V and 8 from J, leaving 16 bases between them. This CDR3 comprises 16 residues.

The gene calls are TRBV7-9 and TRBJ2-1; the match to TRBD2 covers 7 bases. CDR3 length: 13 residues. V was clipped by 5 bases and J by 6 bases; unmatched bases: 4. The V gene's germline CDR1 is SEHNR and CDR2 FQNEAQ (reference sequence). CDR3 sequence (DNA): TGTGCCAGCAGCCGCGGCGGGGGCAATGAGCAGTTCTTC. It codes for CASSRGGGNEQFF.

The chain recombines TRBV25-1 with TRBJ2-5, with 12 positions matching TRBD2. This CDR3 comprises 17 residues. Losses at the gene ends were 1 base for V and 5 bases for J; bases not matched to a gene: 8. Germline V gene data show CDR1 as MGHDK and CDR2 as SYGVNS. CDR3 sequence: CASSESPPLAGGETQYF. CDR3 in DNA: TGTGCCAGCAGTGAATCCCCTCCCCTAGCGGGAGGGGAGACCCAGTACTTC.

The CDR3, as DNA: TGTGCCAGCAGTCAGGGGGTGGGGGAGCAGTACTTC. Its translation: CASSQGVGEQYF. This chain uses TRBV2 with TRBJ2-5, with 7 bases fitting TRBD1. This CDR3 has 12 amino acids. Germline V gives CDR1 SNHLY, CDR2 FYNNEI. V trimming: 5 bases; J trimming: 11 bases; junction bases outside the gene matches: 8.

The chain uses TRBV5-1 and TRBJ2-2; no clear D. CDR1 and CDR2 from the germline V gene are SGHRS and YFSETQ. The CDR3 length is 15 residues. Between the trimmed V and J ends, which lost 6 bases and 6 bases, there was a span of 18 bases. The chain's CDR3 is CASMVAPEVAGELFF. The CDR3 nucleotides are TGCGCCAGCATGGTGGCGCCCGAGGTGGCCGGGGAGCTGTTTTTT.

This clone was found a few times. The V gene is TRBV15, the J gene TRBJ2-5, with D uncertain. CDR1 and CDR2 (germline): LNHNV, YYDKDF (reference sequence). CDR3 length: 15 amino acids. Between the trimmed V and J ends, which lost 0 bases and 0 bases, there was a span of 8 bases. The CDR3 coding sequence is TGTGCCACCAGCAGAGATCGCGGAAACCAAGAGACCCAGTACTTC. It yields the protein CATSRDRGNQETQYF.

The genes are TRBV2 and TRBJ1-1, with TRBD1 matching over 8 bases. This CDR3 region has 13 residues. Germline CDR1 SNHLY, CDR2 FYNNEI. V lost 4 bases to trimming and J lost 4 bases; unmatched junction nucleotides: 2. CDR3 protein: CASSGGTGTEAFF. CDR3 nucleotide sequence: TGTGCCAGCAGTGGGGGGACAGGCACTGAAGCTTTCTTT.